The T cell receptor beta chain under discussion was sequenced for a study of human T cells and chemical hapten exposure. Study background: Patients, chiefly female, had alopecia areata, totalis or universalis. Overall study findings and caveats: Compared to controls, expanded TCRs made significantly more large clusters of similar CDR3s. Sensitization with DPC brought no change to TCRs above 1 in 1000 in frequency.

Germline values: CDR1 GTSNPN, CDR2 SVGIG (reference sequence). V was trimmed by 0 bases and J by 0 bases, leaving 6 bases between them. There are 14 residues in the CDR3. The library gave individual cDNA molecules unique molecular identifiers. Via MiXCR, TCRdb re-called the RACE reads, giving one row per CDR3 protein. The profile shows about 81,000 distinct CDR3 sequences, about 9.4% of them singletons. This sample's time point: patch test 2, 6 weeks after DPC sensitization. Treatment noted: therapeutic diphenylcyclopropenone sensitization with weekly scalp DPC. Details on this clonotype: What it recognizes is unknown.

Sequenced here: whole blood, sampled in connection with sensitization to the hapten diphenylcyclopropenone (DPC). This clonotype was obtained from a woman aged 25 to 39 with alopecia areata. Some clones in this sample may be carry-over from other donors' samples. The J gene is TRBJ2-1, the V gene TRBV30; TRBD1 might be the D (5 bases). CDR3 sequence reads: CAWSVRGSYNEQFF. The CDR3 DNA reads as TGTGCCTGGAGTGTAAGGGGCTCCTACAATGAGCAGTTCTTC.